Below are 26 T cell receptor beta chains sequenced from a single sample in a study of blood T cell repertoires in COVID-19. TCRdb's copy holds only in-frame clones and misses some; the assay was immunoSEQ multiplex PCR. The sample lists under 300,000 clones; 65% to 90% were seen once. Sequencing input: peripheral blood. All receptors come from a woman between 70 and 85 years old with COVID-19, enrolled during active disease.

The genes are TRBV29-1 and TRBJ1-1; 7 bases align to TRBD1. CDR3 length: 13 residues. V shed 5 bases and J 1 base; nucleotides not matched to a gene: 4. Per germline, CDR1 SQVTM and CDR2 ANQGSEA. The CDR3 region is CSVYRGKNTEAFF. The CDR3 region has the DNA TGCAGCGTTTACAGGGGTAAGAACACTGAAGCTTTCTTT.

The CDR3 spells CASSGRGGLDTGELFF. The CDR3 nucleotides are TGTGCCAGCTCAGGTCGCGGGGGTCTCGACACCGGGGAGCTGTTTTTT. This chain connects TRBV18 to TRBJ2-2; the match to TRBD2 covers 7 bases. Germline CDR1 KGHSH, CDR2 LQKENI. This CDR3 spans 16 amino acids. V was clipped by 5 bases and J by 3 bases; unmatched bases: 9.

This rearrangement joins TRBV4-1 to TRBJ1-4, with TRBD1 as a possible D gene (6 bases). The CDR3 spans 17 residues. V shed 4 bases and J shed 4 bases, with 19 bases lying between them. Germline CDR1 MGHRA, CDR2 YSYEKL. CDR3 in DNA: TGCGCCAGCAGCCGCACAGTCGGGGGGGCCCATAATGAAAAACTGTTTTTT. Its translation: CASSRTVGGAHNEKLFF.

This clone has a handful of counts. The chain uses TRBV3-1 (or the pseudogene TRBV3-2) and TRBJ2-7; 8 nucleotides align to TRBD2. Germline-derived CDR1 and CDR2 are LGHDT and YNNKEL (reference sequence). Unmatched junction bases numbered 11, after V lost 2 bases and J lost 2 bases. The CDR3 is made up of 17 amino acids. The CDR3 region is CASSQPLERGNPYEQYF. The CDR3 region has the DNA TGTGCCAGCAGCCAACCCCTCGAGCGGGGGAATCCCTACGAGCAGTACTTC.

The chain recombines TRBV18 with TRBJ1-4, with unresolved D. The CDR3 is made up of 18 amino acids. Per germline, CDR1 KGHSH and CDR2 LQKENI. The V end was cut by 3 bases, the J end by 2 bases, with 19 bases between. CDR3 sequence (DNA): TGTGCCAGCTCACCTACCGCGACATTGGGCGCTACTAATGAAAAACTGTTTTTT. Translation: CASSPTATLGATNEKLFF.

J is TRBJ2-7 and V is TRBV30; 11 nucleotides agree with TRBD1. The ends lost 4 bases at V and 4 bases at J; junction bases unmatched: 6. Germline V CDR1 and CDR2: GTSNPN, SVGIG (reference sequence). CDR3 length equals 14 residues. CDR3 protein: CAWTGTGGTYEQYF. The DNA of the CDR3 is TGTGCCTGGACCGGGACAGGGGGAACTTACGAGCAGTACTTC.

CDR3 sequence (DNA): TGTGCCAGCAGGGCTCCGGGACAGGGCCTTCGAAGAGAGAGAGATACGCAGTATTTT. Protein sequence: CASRAPGQGLRRERDTQYF. The chain is built from TRBV5-6 and TRBJ2-3; TRBD1 matches 9 bases. The CDR3 extends over 19 amino acids. The ends lost 5 bases at V and 5 bases at J; junction bases unmatched: 21. Germline V gene lookup returns CDR1 SGHDT and CDR2 YYEEEE.

The genes are TRBV5-1 and TRBJ1-1; 9 nucleotides agree with TRBD1. The trim removed 7 bases at V and 4 bases at J, leaving 8 bases unmatched. Germline CDR1 SGHRS, CDR2 YFSETQ. The CDR3 length is 14 residues. CDR3 protein: CASAQTGGSTEAFF. The CDR3 DNA follows: TGCGCCAGCGCTCAGACAGGGGGGAGCACTGAAGCTTTCTTT.

This clone occurred once. Written as DNA, the CDR3 is TGTGCCAGCAGCGTAACCTGGACAGAGATCTATGGCTACACCTTC. The encoded protein is CASSVTWTEIYGYTF. The rearrangement joins TRBV9 to TRBJ1-2; TRBD1 might be the D (6 bases). This CDR3 is built from 15 residues. The germline V and J ends were trimmed by 1 base and 4 bases, with 14 bases remaining between them. The germline V gene encodes CDR1 SGDLS and CDR2 YYNGEE.

CDR3 sequence reads: CASSPGQFSYNEQFF. In DNA form, the CDR3 reads TGTGCCAGCAGCCCTGGACAGTTCTCCTACAATGAGCAGTTCTTC. J is TRBJ2-1 and V is TRBV5-8; tentatively, D is TRBD1 (6 bases). Trimming took 4 bases from V and 0 from J, leaving 11 bases between them. Looked up from germline, CDR1 is SGHTS and CDR2 is YDEGEE. The CDR3 consists of 15 residues.

The chain recombines TRBV27 with TRBJ1-1, with TRBD1 matching over 11 bases. Germline V lookup: CDR1 MNHEY, CDR2 SMNVEV (reference sequence). CDR3 length equals 13 residues. V lost 7 bases and J lost 8; bases outside the gene matches: 6. The CDR3 DNA sequence: TGTGCCAGCACCTGGACAGGGGGCGGGGAAGCTTTCTTT. Amino acids: CASTWTGGGEAFF.

The chain is built from TRBV4-2 and TRBJ1-2; TRBD1 aligns across 12 bases. The germline V gene has CDR1 LGHNA and CDR2 YNFKEQ. This CDR3 contains 15 residues. The junction had 4 bases not matched to a gene; V was cut back by 4 bases and J by 4 bases. The CDR3 sequence: CASSLGTGGSYGYTF. CDR3 DNA sequence: TGTGCCAGCAGCCTTGGGACAGGGGGCAGCTATGGCTACACCTTC.

The chain combines TRBV12-3 or TRBV12-4 with TRBJ1-2; D is perhaps TRBD1 (6 bases). Trimming took 8 bases from V and 7 from J, leaving 14 bases between them. The CDR3 consists of 12 residues. This chain's CDR3 is CASQRGARGYTF. In DNA form, the CDR3 reads TGTGCCAGCCAGCGGGGGGCTCGTGGCTACACCTTC.

The CDR3 sequence is CASSGGVEETQYF. Here the CDR3 DNA reads TGTGCCAGCAGCGGGGGGGTCGAAGAGACCCAGTACTTC. The gene calls are TRBV28 and TRBJ2-5, with 8 positions matching TRBD2. Trimming cost V 6 bases and J 3 bases; bases outside gene matches: 3. CDR1 and CDR2 from the germline V gene are MDHEN and SYDVKM. The CDR3 totals 13 residues.

The chain is built from TRBV9 and TRBJ1-4; weak D call: TRBD1 (6 bases). Between the trimmed V and J ends, which lost 0 bases and 4 bases, there was a span of 13 bases. The germline V gene has CDR1 SGDLS and CDR2 YYNGEE. The CDR3 has 16 amino acids. The CDR3 protein is CASSVGLGGGNEKLFF. The CDR3 nucleotides read TGTGCCAGCAGCGTAGGATTGGGAGGGGGTAATGAAAAACTGTTTTTT.

This clone was counted between two and nine times. The V and J genes are TRBV2 and TRBJ1-1; tentatively, D is TRBD1 (6 bases). CDR3 size: 16 residues. The germline V gene has CDR1 SNHLY and CDR2 FYNNEI. Between the trimmed V and J ends, which lost 2 bases and 1 base, there was a span of 14 bases. The CDR3 here is CASSETGGRGNTEAFF. In DNA form, the CDR3 reads TGTGCCAGCAGTGAAACGGGGGGCAGGGGGAACACTGAAGCTTTCTTT.

The chain employs TRBV2 and TRBJ2-3; 13 nucleotides match TRBD2. V was clipped by 4 bases and J by 0 bases; unmatched bases: 13. This CDR3 has 20 amino acids. Looked up from germline, CDR1 is SNHLY and CDR2 is FYNNEI. The CDR3 loop is CASSAGLAGDQPQSTDTQYF. In DNA form, the CDR3 reads TGTGCCAGCAGTGCCGGACTAGCGGGGGATCAACCCCAAAGCACAGATACGCAGTATTTT. Variable domain in full (rest from reference TRBV2 and TRBJ2-3): EPEVTQTPSHQVTQMGQEVILRCVPISNHLYFYWYRQILGQKVEFLVSFYNNEISEKSEIFDDQFSVERPDGSNFTLKIRSTKLEDSAMYFCASSAGLAGDQPQSTDTQYFGPGTRLTVL.

This chain joins TRBV12-1 and TRBJ2-5; the D segment call TRBD2 is taken from the table without a DNA check. TRBV12-1 is a documented pseudogene. The CDR3 runs to 15 residues. CDR3 sequence: CASSFRRDGVETQYF. DNA for the CDR3: TGTGCCAGCAGCTTTAGGCGCGATGGAGTGGAGACCCAGTACTTC.

V is TRBV27 and J is TRBJ2-7, with 11 bases fitting TRBD1. The germline CDR1 and CDR2 sequences are MNHEY and SMNVEV (reference sequence). The CDR3 has 15 residues. V trimming: 5 bases; J trimming: 4 bases; junction bases outside the gene matches: 7. The CDR3 loop reads CASSLRDRGGYEQYF. In nucleotides, the CDR3 is TGTGCCAGCAGTCTCCGGGACAGGGGGGGGTACGAGCAGTACTTC.

This chain links TRBV12-3 or TRBV12-4 with TRBJ1-2, with TRBD1 as a possible D gene (6 bases). The CDR3 extends over 13 amino acids. Trimming took 3 bases from V and 4 from J, leaving 9 bases between them. The CDR3 DNA follows: TGTGCCAGCAGTTTGGGGGCTGTCTATGGCTACACCTTC. Its protein is CASSLGAVYGYTF.

This clone has only one observation. The V gene is TRBV10-2, the J gene TRBJ1-1; tentative D call: TRBD1 (5 bases). The CDR3 contains 14 residues. V lost 10 bases and J 2 bases, leaving 17 bases between the germline ends. Germline V lookup: CDR1 WSHSY, CDR2 SAAADI. The CDR3: CATTRSGGNTEAFF. In DNA form, the CDR3 reads TGCGCCACTACCCGGAGCGGGGGTAACACTGAAGCTTTCTTT.

The chain has TRBV28 and TRBJ1-2; D is possibly TRBD1 (6 bases). The CDR3 has 16 amino acids. Germline CDR1 and CDR2: MDHEN and SYDVKM. V lost 6 bases to trimming and J lost 3 bases, with 20 bases between them. The chain's CDR3 is CASSRPARTDYYGYTF. The CDR3 DNA is TGTGCCAGCAGCCGACCCGCCCGGACAGATTACTATGGCTACACCTTC.

This rearrangement joins TRBV7-9 to TRBJ2-2; TRBD1 matches at 8 bases. The germline V gene encodes CDR1 SEHNR and CDR2 FQNEAQ (reference sequence). This CDR3 has 14 residues. V trimming: 5 bases; J trimming: 1 base; junction bases outside the gene matches: 0. CDR3 coding DNA: TGTGCCAGCAGCGGACAGGGGAACACCGGGGAGCTGTTTTTT. Translation: CASSGQGNTGELFF. The full variable domain, in which reference TRBV7-9 and TRBJ2-2 provide the parts outside the CDR3, is DTGVSQNPRHKITKRGQNVTFRCDPISEHNRLYWYRQTLGQGPEFLTYFQNEAQLEKSRLLSDRFSAERPKGSFSTLEIQRTEQGDSAMYLCASSGQGNTGELFFGEGSRLTVL.

The chain couples TRBV7-9 to TRBJ2-7, with TRBD2 identical over 8 bases. The V and J ends lost 5 bases and 4 bases, in that order; junction bases with no gene match: 13. This CDR3 has 16 amino acids. In germline, CDR1 is SEHNR, CDR2 FQNEAQ (reference sequence). The CDR3 nucleotides are TGTGCCAGCAGCCAAAATCAGCCGGGGGGGCAGTACGAGCAGTACTTC. Its translation: CASSQNQPGGQYEQYF.

The chain carries TRBV9 and TRBJ2-1; 7 nucleotides line up with TRBD2. J lost 1 base, V lost 1 base, and 5 bases had no gene match. CDR3 size: 16 residues. Germline V gives CDR1 SGDLS, CDR2 YYNGEE. The chain's CDR3 is CASSVYGGISYNEQFF. The CDR3 DNA reads as TGTGCCAGCAGCGTATACGGGGGGATTTCCTACAATGAGCAGTTCTTC.

The chain combines TRBV13 with TRBJ1-1; the D gene is possibly TRBD1 (5 bases). Germline loops: CDR1 PRHDT, CDR2 FYEKMQ (reference sequence). Trimming pared 4 bases from V and 3 bases from J, leaving 9 bases between. The CDR3 contains 13 residues. Here the CDR3 DNA reads TGTGCCAGCAGCTCCGACAGTCACACTGAAGCTTTCTTT. Its protein is CASSSDSHTEAFF.